Listed here are 9 T cell receptor beta chains from one sample, sequenced in a study of cytomegalovirus exposure and HLA in healthy donors. It was with 60 Vbeta and 13 Jbeta primers that the PCR ran. The table came from immunoSEQ multiplex PCR; TCRdb's copy has only in-frame clones and leaves some out. This sample's table reports about 170,000 clones. Sequencing used PBMCs. These receptors all stem from a woman aged 60 to 75 in good health and CMV-seronegative.

V and J are TRBV4-2 and TRBJ1-6; D may be TRBD1 (5 bases). Trimming took off 4 bases at V and 6 bases at J, with 16 bases between the two ends. Looked up from germline, CDR1 is LGHNA and CDR2 is YNFKEQ. This CDR3 region has 16 residues. The CDR3 sequence: CASSPPRGLINSPLHF. The CDR3 DNA reads as TGTGCCAGCAGCCCGCCCCGGGGACTGATTAATTCACCCCTCCACTTT.

This chain connects TRBV2 to TRBJ1-2, with TRBD1 as a possible D gene (6 bases). V lost 2 bases, J lost 12 bases, and 16 bases lay in between. The CDR3 consists of 13 residues. Germline-derived CDR1 and CDR2 are SNHLY and FYNNEI. The CDR3 region is CASSEQGPGGNTF. As DNA, the CDR3 is TGTGCCAGCAGTGAACAGGGGCCCGGTGGGAACACCTTC.

The chain employs TRBV6-5 and TRBJ1-5, with D possibly matching TRBD1 (6 bases). CDR3 size: 15 residues. Trimming shortened V by 5 bases and J by 6 bases, and 17 bases separated the two germline ends. From germline, CDR1 is MNHEY and CDR2 SVGAGI. The CDR3 loop is CASSRFQGRAQPQHF. CDR3 nucleotides: TGTGCCAGCAGTCGGTTTCAGGGGCGGGCTCAGCCCCAGCATTTT.

This rearrangement joins TRBV5-6 to TRBJ2-1; D is possibly TRBD2 (5 bases). V dropped 3 bases and J dropped 16 bases, with 17 bases sitting between them. In germline, CDR1 is SGHDT, CDR2 YYEEEE. The CDR3 extends over 12 amino acids. The CDR3 is CASSWGPSPPFF. CDR3 in DNA: TGTGCCAGCAGCTGGGGTCCTAGCCCCCCCTTCTTC.

The rearrangement uses TRBV9 and TRBJ2-7; TRBD1 aligns across 11 bases. Germline lookup yields CDR1 SGDLS and CDR2 YYNGEE. V lost 6 bases and J lost 2; bases outside the gene matches: 7. This CDR3 is 15 amino acids long. CDR3 sequence: CASNPGQGVTYEQYF. CDR3 DNA: TGTGCCAGCAACCCGGGACAGGGGGTAACCTACGAGCAGTACTTC.

Written as DNA, the CDR3 is TGCGCCAGCAGCTCTCAGGCTAGCGGACAAGAGACCCAGTACTTC. Protein: CASSSQASGQETQYF. V is TRBV5-1 and J is TRBJ2-5; 7 bases align to TRBD2. CDR3 length: 15 residues. Germline V gene lookup returns CDR1 SGHRS and CDR2 YFSETQ. Trimming at V came to 3 bases and at J to 2 bases, leaving 7 bases not matched to a gene.

The chain is built from TRBV30 and TRBJ1-2, with 7 bases that match TRBD1. Unmatched junction bases numbered 5, after V lost 2 bases and J lost 5 bases. CDR1 is GTSNPN and CDR2 is SVGIG in the germline V gene (reference sequence). The CDR3 length is 13 residues. CDR3 region: CAWSSGQHYGYTF. The CDR3 nucleotides are TGTGCCTGGAGTTCGGGACAGCATTATGGCTACACCTTC.

The chain couples TRBV7-9 to TRBJ2-7, with D possibly being TRBD1 (5 bases). CDR1 and CDR2 from the germline V gene are SEHNR and FQNEAQ (reference sequence). V was clipped by 5 bases and J by 0 bases, with 14 bases between them. This CDR3 region has 15 residues. CDR3 sequence: CASSPFQGSSYEQYF. CDR3 nucleotides: TGTGCCAGCAGCCCTTTTCAGGGAAGCTCCTACGAGCAGTACTTC.

The chain has TRBV2 and TRBJ1-6, with 8 bases fitting TRBD1. This CDR3 has 13 residues. The ends lost 7 bases at V and 7 bases at J; junction bases unmatched: 3. Germline V lookup: CDR1 SNHLY, CDR2 FYNNEI. CDR3 coding DNA: TGTGCCAGCAAGGACAGGGTGAATTCACCCCTCCACTTT. Protein product: CASKDRVNSPLHF. Filled out from reference TRBV2 and TRBJ1-6, the complete variable domain reads EPEVTQTPSHQVTQMGQEVILRCVPISNHLYFYWYRQILGQKVEFLVSFYNNEISEKSEIFDDQFSVERPDGSNFTLKIRSTKLEDSAMYFCASKDRVNSPLHFGNGTRLTVT.